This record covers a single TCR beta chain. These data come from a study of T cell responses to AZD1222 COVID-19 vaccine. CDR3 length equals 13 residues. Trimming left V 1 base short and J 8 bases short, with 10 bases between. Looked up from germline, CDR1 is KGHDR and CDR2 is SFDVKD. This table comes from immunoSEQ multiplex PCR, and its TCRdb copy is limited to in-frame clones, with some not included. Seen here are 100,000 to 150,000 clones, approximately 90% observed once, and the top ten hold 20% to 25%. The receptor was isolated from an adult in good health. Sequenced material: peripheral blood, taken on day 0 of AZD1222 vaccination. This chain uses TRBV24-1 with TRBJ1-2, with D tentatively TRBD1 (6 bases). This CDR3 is CATSDFGRGGYTF. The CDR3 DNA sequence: TGTGCCACCAGTGATTTTGGAAGGGGGGGCTACACCTTC.